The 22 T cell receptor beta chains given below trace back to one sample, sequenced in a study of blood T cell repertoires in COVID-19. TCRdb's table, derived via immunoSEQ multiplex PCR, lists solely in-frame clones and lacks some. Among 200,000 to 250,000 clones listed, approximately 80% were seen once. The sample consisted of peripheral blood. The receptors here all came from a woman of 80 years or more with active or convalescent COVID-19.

The CDR3 DNA follows: TGTGCCTGCGCGACTAGCGGGAGAGAGGCTGAGCAGTTCTTC. Protein: CACATSGREAEQFF. V and J are TRBV7-3 and TRBJ2-1; 12 bases fit TRBD2. The V and J ends lost 11 bases and 9 bases, in that order; junction bases with no gene match: 11. The germline gives CDR1 SGHTA, CDR2 FQGTGA. The length of the CDR3 is 14 residues.

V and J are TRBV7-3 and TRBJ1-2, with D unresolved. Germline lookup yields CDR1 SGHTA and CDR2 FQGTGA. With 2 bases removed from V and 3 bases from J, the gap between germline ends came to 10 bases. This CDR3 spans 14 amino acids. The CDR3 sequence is CASSLFHTDYGYTF. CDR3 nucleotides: TGTGCCAGCAGCTTATTCCATACAGACTATGGCTACACCTTC.

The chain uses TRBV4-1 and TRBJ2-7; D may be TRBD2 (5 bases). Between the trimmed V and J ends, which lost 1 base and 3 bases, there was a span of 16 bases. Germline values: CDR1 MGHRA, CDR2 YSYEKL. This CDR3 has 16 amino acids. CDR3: CASSQGSGIALYEQYF. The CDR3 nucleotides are TGCGCCAGCAGCCAAGGGTCCGGGATAGCCCTCTACGAGCAGTACTTC.

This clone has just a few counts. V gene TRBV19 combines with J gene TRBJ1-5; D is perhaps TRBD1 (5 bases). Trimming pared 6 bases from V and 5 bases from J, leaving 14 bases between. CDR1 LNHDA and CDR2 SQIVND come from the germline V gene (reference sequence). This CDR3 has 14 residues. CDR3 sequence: CASSLQGWDQPQHF. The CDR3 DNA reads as TGTGCCAGTAGCCTTCAGGGATGGGATCAGCCCCAGCATTTT.

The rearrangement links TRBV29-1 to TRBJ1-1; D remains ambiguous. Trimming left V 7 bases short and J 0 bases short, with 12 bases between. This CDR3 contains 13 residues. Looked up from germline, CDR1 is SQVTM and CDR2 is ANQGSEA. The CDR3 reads CSGQTRLNTEAFF. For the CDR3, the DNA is TGCAGCGGTCAGACACGGCTGAACACTGAAGCTTTCTTT.

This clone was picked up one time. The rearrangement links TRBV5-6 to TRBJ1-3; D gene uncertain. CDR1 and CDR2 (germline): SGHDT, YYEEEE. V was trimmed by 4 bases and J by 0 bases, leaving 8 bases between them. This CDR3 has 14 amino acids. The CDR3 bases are TGTGCCAGCAGCGTGGGAGGCTCTGGAAACACCATATATTTT. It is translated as CASSVGGSGNTIYF.

This chain's CDR3 is CSVDQGAGAEAFF. The CDR3, as DNA: TGCAGCGTTGATCAGGGGGCTGGGGCTGAAGCTTTCTTT. The V and J genes are TRBV29-1 and TRBJ1-1, with 8 nucleotides matching TRBD1. CDR3 length: 13 residues. The germline V gene has CDR1 SQVTM and CDR2 ANQGSEA. The V segment lost 3 bases and the J segment 6 bases; nucleotides outside the gene matches: 6.

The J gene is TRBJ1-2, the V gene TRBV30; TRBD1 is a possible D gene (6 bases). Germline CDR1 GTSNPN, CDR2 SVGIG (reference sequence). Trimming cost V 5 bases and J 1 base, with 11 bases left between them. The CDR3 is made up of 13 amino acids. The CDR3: CAWDGQFNYGYTF. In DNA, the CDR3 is TGTGCCTGGGATGGACAGTTTAACTATGGCTACACCTTC.

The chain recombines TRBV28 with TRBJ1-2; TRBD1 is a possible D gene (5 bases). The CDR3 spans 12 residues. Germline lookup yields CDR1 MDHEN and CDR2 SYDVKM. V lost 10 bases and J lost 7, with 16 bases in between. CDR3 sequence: CAIHRGSSGYTF. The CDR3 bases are TGTGCCATCCACCGGGGGAGTAGTGGCTACACCTTC.

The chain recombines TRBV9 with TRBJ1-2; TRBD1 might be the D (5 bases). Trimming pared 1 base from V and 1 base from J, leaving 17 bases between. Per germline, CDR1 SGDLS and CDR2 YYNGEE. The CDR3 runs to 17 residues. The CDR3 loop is CASSVTQGRDSNYGYTF. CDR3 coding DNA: TGTGCCAGCAGCGTAACCCAGGGAAGAGACAGTAACTATGGCTACACCTTC.

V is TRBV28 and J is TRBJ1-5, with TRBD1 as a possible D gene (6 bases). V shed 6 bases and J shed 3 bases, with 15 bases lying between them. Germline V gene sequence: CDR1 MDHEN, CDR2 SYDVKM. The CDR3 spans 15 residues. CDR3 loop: CASSPQGPYNQPQHF. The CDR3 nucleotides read TGTGCCAGCAGCCCACAGGGCCCCTACAATCAGCCCCAGCATTTT.

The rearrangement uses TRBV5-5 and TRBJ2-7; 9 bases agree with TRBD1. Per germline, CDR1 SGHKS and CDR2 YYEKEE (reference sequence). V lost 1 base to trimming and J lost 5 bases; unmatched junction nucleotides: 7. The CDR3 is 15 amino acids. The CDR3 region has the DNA TGTGCCAGCAGCTTGTCCGGGACAGGGACCGACGAGCAGTACTTC. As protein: CASSLSGTGTDEQYF.

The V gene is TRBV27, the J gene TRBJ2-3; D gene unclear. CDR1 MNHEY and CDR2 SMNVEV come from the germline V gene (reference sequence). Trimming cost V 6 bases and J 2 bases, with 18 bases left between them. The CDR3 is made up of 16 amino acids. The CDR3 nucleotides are TGTGCCAGCAGGCCCAGTATGGCAGGTGACACAGATACGCAGTATTTT. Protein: CASRPSMAGDTDTQYF.

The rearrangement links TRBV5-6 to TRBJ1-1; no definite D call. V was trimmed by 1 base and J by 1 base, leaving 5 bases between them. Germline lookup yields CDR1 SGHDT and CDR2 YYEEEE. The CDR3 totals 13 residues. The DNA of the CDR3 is TGTGCCAGCAGCTTGTCATCGAACACTGAAGCTTTCTTT. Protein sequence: CASSLSSNTEAFF.

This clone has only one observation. CDR3 nucleotide sequence: TGTGCCACCAGCCCCACCGGGGTGCGGGGGGGCGGAGAGACCCAGTACTTC. Encoded protein: CATSPTGVRGGGETQYF. The V and J genes are TRBV15 and TRBJ2-5; 9 nucleotides agree with TRBD2. The CDR3 totals 17 residues. Germline values: CDR1 LNHNV, CDR2 YYDKDF (reference sequence). With V trimmed by 5 bases and J by 4 bases, 14 bases remained unmatched.

CDR3 amino acids: CASSLGTGHGSNEQFF. The CDR3 DNA follows: TGCGCCAGCAGCTTGGGGACAGGGCATGGTTCAAATGAGCAGTTCTTC. The rearrangement links TRBV5-1 to TRBJ2-1, with 8 bases identical to TRBD1. The CDR3 spans 16 residues. Germline V gene data show CDR1 as SGHRS and CDR2 as YFSETQ. V was pared by 0 bases and J by 7 bases, with 9 bases of the junction left unmatched.

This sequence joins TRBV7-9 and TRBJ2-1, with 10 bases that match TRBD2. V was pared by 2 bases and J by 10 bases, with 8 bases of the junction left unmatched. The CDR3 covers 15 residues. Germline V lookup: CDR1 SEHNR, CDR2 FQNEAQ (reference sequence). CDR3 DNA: TGTGCCAGCAGCTTAAGGACTAGCGGACGCTTGGAGCAGTTCTTC. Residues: CASSLRTSGRLEQFF.

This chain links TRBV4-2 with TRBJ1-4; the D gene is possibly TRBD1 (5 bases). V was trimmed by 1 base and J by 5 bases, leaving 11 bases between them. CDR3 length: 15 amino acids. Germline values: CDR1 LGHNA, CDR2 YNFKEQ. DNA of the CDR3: TGTGCCAGCAGCCAAGGAGACAGTAAAAATGAAAAACTGTTTTTT. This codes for CASSQGDSKNEKLFF.

The CDR3 nucleotides read TGTGCCAGCAGCCCGGGACAGGGGGGTCCCTATAATTCACCCCTCCACTTT. Protein product: CASSPGQGGPYNSPLHF. V gene TRBV7-9 combines with J gene TRBJ1-6; 11 nucleotides align to TRBD1. Germline V lookup: CDR1 SEHNR, CDR2 FQNEAQ (reference sequence). Trimming removed 5 bases from V and 2 bases from J; junction bases left unmatched: 5. The CDR3 is made up of 17 amino acids.

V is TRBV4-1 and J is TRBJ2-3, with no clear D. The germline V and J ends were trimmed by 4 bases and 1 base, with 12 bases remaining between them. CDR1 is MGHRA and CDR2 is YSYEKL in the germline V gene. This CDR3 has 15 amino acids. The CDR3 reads CASSPPAPGTDTQYF. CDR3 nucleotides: TGCGCCAGCAGCCCCCCTGCGCCGGGCACAGATACGCAGTATTTT.

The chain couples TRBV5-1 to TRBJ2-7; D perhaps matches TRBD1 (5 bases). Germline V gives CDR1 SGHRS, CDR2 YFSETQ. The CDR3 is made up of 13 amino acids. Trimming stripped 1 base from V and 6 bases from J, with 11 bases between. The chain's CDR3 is CASSLFGASEQYF. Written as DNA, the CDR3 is TGCGCCAGCAGCTTGTTTGGGGCTAGCGAGCAGTACTTC.

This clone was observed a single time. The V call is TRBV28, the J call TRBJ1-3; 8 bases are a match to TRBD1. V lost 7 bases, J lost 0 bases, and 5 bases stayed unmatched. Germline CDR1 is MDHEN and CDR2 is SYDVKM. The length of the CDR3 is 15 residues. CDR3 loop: CASISGGYSGNTIYF. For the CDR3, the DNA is TGTGCCAGCATCTCAGGGGGCTACTCTGGAAACACCATATATTTT.